The sequence of this TCR beta chain was determined in a study of shared clonotypes between healthy human individuals. The CDR3 totals 13 residues. Germline V gene data show CDR1 as SGHVS and CDR2 as FQNEAQ. Between the trimmed V and J ends, which lost 7 bases and 4 bases, there was a span of 13 bases. An even split of each subset's genomic DNA across several immunoSEQ plates was performed. In the sorted-subset replicate PCRs, around 0.2 ug DNA, around 30,000 T cell genomes, was used. Data came from immunoSEQ multiplex PCR; TCRdb stores just in-frame clones and leaves some out. There are 2 million to 3 million clones in the sample; roughly 92% occur only once, and 0.13% to 0.15% lies in the top ten.

The receptor was derived from a young man in good health. Specimen: naive CD4+ T cells sorted from blood. Subset here: CD45RA+ positively selected. This sequence joins TRBV7-8 and TRBJ1-1; D not certain. The CDR3 bases are TGTGCCAGCACCCCTAAGTGGAGCACTGAAGCTTTCTTT. It yields the protein CASTPKWSTEAFF.